This T cell receptor (beta chain) appears in the sequencing data of a study of T cell responses to AZD1222 COVID-19 vaccine (dated by TCRdb to about 2021). For the study in its entirety: A total of approximately 240 trial participants underwent TCR sequencing, of whom under 220 had received two doses of AZD1222 and approximately 25 had received two doses of the MenACWY control vaccine. Trial participants were enrolled by age into subgroups of 18-55, 56-69 and 70-plus years, and around 150, 29 and 61 TCR-sequenced participants, respectively, were included in these subgroups.

Overall study outcomes, separate from this receptor: Because no samples from the day 14 peak response were available, repertoires could be characterized only after the peak T cell response. Most participants were white British and females outnumbered males, and the authors suggested that clonal diversity may have been underestimated. The whole spike protein was spanned by vaccine-associated CD4 TCRs, and dominant responses were seen in regions 160-218 and 743-854. In the small 56-69-year group, the increase in depth fell short of significance, most likely because of low power. Spike-specific TCR breadth and depth rose significantly after two AZD1222 doses compared with day 0 and with MenACWY recipients. Reportedly, almost half of the unique spike-specific TCRs recognized epitopes lying outside the regions that are mutated in the B.1.351 and B.1.1.7 variants. Only 5 to 7 AZD1222 recipients were SARS-CoV-2 seropositive at baseline, limiting conclusions about previously exposed vaccinees.

The CDR3 regions of human TCRbeta chains were analyzed by immunosequencing. From the authors' description of their analysis: TCRs in the repertoires were compared against a reference library of SARS-CoV-2-specific TCRs that had been generated with the MIRA antigen-specificity platform. Breadth was defined as the fraction of unique TCRs that were SARS-CoV-2-associated. Depth was defined as the fraction of total T cells that were SARS-CoV-2-associated. Using the MIRA data, each spike-specific TCR was mapped to the spike region that the TCR reacts to and placed in a CD4 or CD8 class. Log10-transformed breadth and depth values were compared by one-way ANOVA with Sidak's multiple comparisons tests. The table was pulled from immuneACCESS by TCRdb, which kept in-frame rearrangements only. Such tables lose some clones; where checked, under half of the loss comes from unresolved V genes, and the rest has no known cause. Clonal size and the V and J genes are those of that table, whereas D and trimming came from the DNA. Here the sample has about 140,000 clones; approximately 92% occur a single time. The ten largest account for about 3.7% of the sample.

From a lookup of the germline V gene, CDR1 and CDR2 are SGDLS and YYNGEE. V gives up 0 bases and J gives up 8 bases, and the segment between their germline ends measures 12 bases. From the cysteine through the phenylalanine, the CDR3 covers 15 amino acids. The read is trimmed to its CDR3 DNA, 45 bases read in frame from base 1. The sample's time point label, decoded: about 28 days (+/-7) after the second vaccine dose. Because spike-specific TCR depth and breadth did not differ between the two schedules, AZD1222 recipients who got a second dose at roughly 4 weeks were pooled with those who got a second dose at roughly 12 weeks. Vaccinee samples came from UK trials COV001 and COV002, including a single-blind randomized controlled phase 2/3 trial of AZD1222 (ChAdOx1 nCoV-19) in healthy adults. For TCRbeta chain sequencing, PBMC samples from trial participants were taken at day 0 and at day 28 after the second dose.

For this clone: Its antigen is still unknown. Nothing much larger sits one base from this clone, and base qualities are not available.

This sample comprised peripheral blood, obtained 28 days after the second AZD1222 dose. The TCR originated in an adult who received the AZD1222 COVID-19 vaccine. This sequence uses TRBV9 and TRBJ1-6; the D gene cannot be resolved reliably. The CDR3 is CASSVAAGKHSPLHF. The sequenced DNA is TGTGCCAGCAGCGTAGCGGCAGGAAAACATTCACCCCTCCACTTT.